This passage covers 7 T cell receptor beta chains from one sample sequenced in a study of shared clonotypes between healthy human individuals. Clones were read by immunoSEQ multiplex PCR, and TCRdb kept only the in-frame ones, dropping some. The table includes 550,000 to 850,000 clones, roughly 70% detected once. The sample taken for sequencing was memory CD4+ T cells sorted from blood. Regarding subset: CD45RA-negative fraction. The receptors stem from a woman aged 25-40 years in good health.

The rearrangement joins TRBV18 to TRBJ2-3, with D possibly being TRBD1 or TRBD2 (7 bases each). CDR1 is KGHSH and CDR2 is LQKENI in the germline V gene. The CDR3 is 17 residues long. Trimming pared 3 bases from V and 4 bases from J, leaving 20 bases between. CDR3: CASSPLPWAGGADTQYF. The CDR3, as DNA: TGTGCCAGCTCACCTCTGCCTTGGGCAGGGGGGGCAGATACGCAGTATTTT.

This clone has more than one count but fewer than ten. Within the sample, other DNA sequences also encode this same CDR3. V and J are TRBV28 and TRBJ1-5; 8 nucleotides agree with TRBD1. In germline, CDR1 is MDHEN, CDR2 SYDVKM. Trimming removed 6 bases from V and 7 bases from J; junction bases left unmatched: 8. The CDR3 totals 14 residues. The CDR3 DNA follows: TGTGCCAGCAGACTAGACAGGGGTCGACAGCCCCAGCATTTT. Amino acids: CASRLDRGRQPQHF.

Points on this clone: The identical CDR3 is also encoded by other nucleotide sequences in the sample. The chain uses TRBV9 and TRBJ2-5; D remains unclear. Germline V gives CDR1 SGDLS, CDR2 YYNGEE. The V and J ends lost 0 bases and 5 bases respectively, with 14 bases between them. CDR3 length equals 15 residues. The CDR3 is CASSVEKGSWETQYF. The CDR3 nucleotides read TGTGCCAGCAGCGTAGAAAAGGGTTCTTGGGAGACCCAGTACTTC.

V is TRBV6-4 and J is TRBJ2-2; D gene uncertain. The CDR3 covers 13 residues. V was cut by 4 bases and J by 4 bases, with 7 bases left in between. Germline loops: CDR1 MRHNA, CDR2 SNTAGT. This chain's CDR3 is CASSVQTTGELFF. In DNA form, the CDR3 reads TGTGCCAGCAGTGTGCAGACCACCGGGGAGCTGTTTTTT.

The V and J genes are TRBV6-1 and TRBJ1-2; possible D gene TRBD1, 6 bases. The CDR3 extends over 13 amino acids. Deletions cut 6 bases from V and 8 bases from J, with 16 bases between. Germline CDR1 MNHNS, CDR2 SASEGT. The DNA for the CDR3 is TGTGCCAGCAGCGGAACAGGGATCGGGGGCTACACCTTC. Amino acid sequence: CASSGTGIGGYTF.

The chain links TRBV29-1 to TRBJ2-7, with TRBD2 matching over 8 bases. The CDR3 has 14 amino acids. Germline V gene lookup returns CDR1 SQVTM and CDR2 ANQGSEA. V lost 6 bases and J lost 3; bases outside the gene matches: 10. The CDR3 DNA is TGCAGCGTCGCTAGCGGGTCAGAGCGCTACGAGCAGTACTTC. Protein product: CSVASGSERYEQYF.

The gene calls are TRBV6-6 and TRBJ1-2, with 7 positions matching TRBD1. The V gene end was trimmed by 5 bases and the J gene end by 0 bases; junction bases not matched to a gene: 3. This CDR3 is 14 amino acids long. From germline, CDR1 is MNHNY and CDR2 SVGAGI (reference sequence). The CDR3 protein is CASSAGTANYGYTF. CDR3 coding DNA: TGTGCCAGCAGTGCAGGGACAGCTAACTATGGCTACACCTTC.